The 24 T cell receptor beta chains reported below all come from one sample, sequenced in a study of long-term antiretroviral therapy in people with HIV. A v3.0 immunoSEQ assay was performed at survey level. The data were produced by immunoSEQ multiplex PCR, yet TCRdb's version contains in-frame clones alone and is incomplete. The profile shows under 10,000 clones, roughly 84% of them singletons. The material sequenced was unsorted PBMCs, taken 0.3 years before starting antiretroviral therapy. The receptors were gathered from a man aged 30 to 45 with HIV.

The chain is built from TRBV4-1 and TRBJ2-2; D ambiguous. CDR1 and CDR2 (germline): MGHRA, YSYEKL. The length of the CDR3 is 14 residues. The V gene lost 1 base and the J gene lost 1 base, with 4 bases spanning the gap. The CDR3 spells CASSQVRNTGELFF. The CDR3 nucleotides read TGCGCCAGCAGCCAAGTCAGGAACACCGGGGAGCTGTTTTTT.

The CDR3 bases are TGTGCCAGTAGTTTCGGACTAGCGGGAGACGGCACAGATACGCAGTATTTT. Its translation is CASSFGLAGDGTDTQYF. The genes are TRBV19 and TRBJ2-3; TRBD2 agrees at 13 bases. Germline loops: CDR1 LNHDA, CDR2 SQIVND (reference sequence). Trimming at V came to 5 bases and at J to 1 base, leaving 6 bases not matched to a gene. CDR3 length equals 17 residues.

J is TRBJ2-5 and V is TRBV27; perhaps D is TRBD1 or TRBD2 (7 bases each). Germline loops: CDR1 MNHEY, CDR2 SMNVEV (reference sequence). The CDR3 covers 14 residues. Trimming removed 7 bases at V and 3 bases at J, with 15 bases between. CDR3 sequence: CASTRRGGEETQYF. The CDR3 region has the DNA TGTGCCAGCACCCGCAGGGGGGGCGAAGAGACCCAGTACTTC.

The count of this clone is one. CDR3 coding DNA: TGTGCCAGCAGCCCAGCAAGACAGAACTATGGCTACACCTTC. Translation gives CASSPARQNYGYTF. The chain uses TRBV7-9 and TRBJ1-2; tentative D call: TRBD1 (5 bases). This CDR3 spans 14 amino acids. From germline, CDR1 is SEHNR and CDR2 FQNEAQ (reference sequence). V shed 5 bases and J shed 2 bases, with 12 bases lying between them.

V usage is TRBV7-9 and J usage is TRBJ1-2, with 10 bases that match TRBD1. J was trimmed by 4 bases and V by 1 base; bases with no gene match: 9. Germline V gene lookup returns CDR1 SEHNR and CDR2 FQNEAQ (reference sequence). This CDR3 has 17 amino acids. Here the CDR3 reads CASSLEKTGGEVYGYTF. CDR3 nucleotides: TGTGCCAGCAGCTTAGAGAAGACAGGGGGCGAGGTCTATGGCTACACCTTC.

This CDR3 is CSVALQETQYF. The CDR3 DNA sequence: TGCAGCGTTGCCCTCCAAGAGACCCAGTACTTC. The chain links TRBV29-1 to TRBJ2-5; D is unclear. This CDR3 has 11 residues. Trimming removed 4 bases at V and 1 base at J, with 4 bases between. Germline V gene data show CDR1 as SQVTM and CDR2 as ANQGSEA. The whole variable domain, filled in from reference TRBV29-1 and TRBJ2-5, reads SAVISQKPSRDICQRGTSLTIQCQVDSQVTMMFWYRQQPGQSLTLIATANQGSEATYESGFVIDKFPISRPNLTFSTLTVSNMSPEDSSIYLCSVALQETQYFGPGTRLLVL.

The rearrangement uses TRBV30 and TRBJ2-1; D may correspond to TRBD1 or TRBD2 (7 bases each). The CDR3 loop spans 16 amino acids. Germline V gives CDR1 GTSNPN, CDR2 SVGIG (reference sequence). With 1 base removed from V and 1 base from J, the gap between germline ends came to 14 bases. CDR3 region: CAWSGLQGGSYNEQFF. As DNA, the CDR3 is TGTGCCTGGAGTGGCCTCCAGGGGGGGTCCTACAATGAGCAGTTCTTC.

J is TRBJ2-7 and V is TRBV30; TRBD2 matches at 8 bases. Unmatched junction bases numbered 9, after V lost 4 bases and J lost 7 bases. The CDR3 sequence is 13 residues long. Germline V gene lookup returns CDR1 GTSNPN and CDR2 SVGIG (reference sequence). CDR3 DNA sequence: TGTGCCTGGACCGTCGGGGGGGTCAAAGAGCAGTACTTC. Amino acid sequence: CAWTVGGVKEQYF.

The chain recombines TRBV4-1 with TRBJ2-7; tentative D call: TRBD2 (5 bases). With 3 bases removed from V and 3 bases from J, the gap between germline ends came to 12 bases. Germline V gene lookup returns CDR1 MGHRA and CDR2 YSYEKL. The CDR3 consists of 14 residues. The CDR3 DNA reads TGCGCCAGCAGCCATGGGAACCGGGACTACGAGCAGTACTTC. As protein: CASSHGNRDYEQYF.

The V gene is TRBV5-4, the J gene TRBJ2-7, with D possibly being TRBD2 (5 bases). Germline V gene sequence: CDR1 SGHNT, CDR2 YYREEE (reference sequence). The V end lost 3 bases, the J end lost 3 bases, and 10 bases lay between the germline ends. CDR3 size: 13 residues. The CDR3 loop is CASSSTRDYEQYF. CDR3 bases: TGTGCCAGCAGCTCAACTAGGGACTACGAGCAGTACTTC.

This CDR3 is CASSQEDSRFYEQYF. The CDR3 nucleotides are TGCGCCAGCAGTCAGGAAGATTCCCGGTTCTACGAGCAGTACTTC. V is TRBV4-1 and J is TRBJ2-7; D is ambiguous. The CDR3 is 15 amino acids. Trimming took off 6 bases at V and 3 bases at J, with 18 bases between the two ends. The germline V gene encodes CDR1 MGHRA and CDR2 YSYEKL.

The genes are TRBV28 and TRBJ1-1, with 9 bases that match TRBD1. Germline CDR1 MDHEN, CDR2 SYDVKM. The CDR3 contains 13 residues. The V and J ends lost 5 bases and 9 bases, in that order; junction bases with no gene match: 7. In DNA, the CDR3 is TGTGCCAGCAGTCCCGGGGACAGGGAAAAAGCTTTCTTT. It yields the protein CASSPGDREKAFF.

The chain links TRBV5-1 to TRBJ2-2; unclear D gene. Deletions cut 1 base from V and 0 bases from J, with 7 bases between. Germline CDR1 is SGHRS and CDR2 is YFSETQ. This CDR3 has 15 amino acids. This CDR3 reads CASSLFGPNTGELFF. In nucleotides, the CDR3 is TGCGCCAGCAGCTTGTTCGGACCGAACACCGGGGAGCTGTTTTTT.

V usage is TRBV4-3 and J usage is TRBJ2-2; TRBD2 matches 12 bases. V shed 1 base, J shed 6 bases, and the junction held 6 bases outside the gene matches. Germline CDR1 LGHNA, CDR2 YSLEER. The CDR3 consists of 17 residues. This CDR3 is CASSQGLAGDGPGELFF. For the CDR3, the DNA is TGCGCCAGCAGCCAAGGACTAGCGGGAGACGGACCCGGGGAGCTGTTTTTT.

The CDR3 reads CASSLAGESSYNEQFF. CDR3 bases: TGTGCCAGCAGCTTAGCCGGGGAGAGCTCCTACAATGAGCAGTTCTTC. The V call is TRBV7-9, the J call TRBJ2-1; D perhaps matches TRBD2 (5 bases). Germline V lookup: CDR1 SEHNR, CDR2 FQNEAQ (reference sequence). The CDR3 extends over 16 amino acids. V lost 0 bases, J lost 0 bases, and 9 bases lay in between.

The V and J genes are TRBV6-4 and TRBJ1-1; D is ambiguous. V lost 7 bases and J lost 2, with 14 bases in between. CDR1 and CDR2 from the germline V gene are MRHNA and SNTAGT. This CDR3 spans 14 amino acids. DNA for the CDR3: TGTGCCAGCAAGGGCGGTGTGGGTAACACTGAAGCTTTCTTT. It translates to CASKGGVGNTEAFF.

This clone was seen a handful of times. The chain links TRBV7-9 to TRBJ1-3, with 10 bases aligning to TRBD1. This CDR3 is built from 16 residues. V was clipped by 5 bases and J by 2 bases; unmatched bases: 6. The V gene's germline CDR1 is SEHNR and CDR2 FQNEAQ (reference sequence). The CDR3: CASSHGTGETGNTIYF. The CDR3 nucleotides are TGTGCCAGCAGCCATGGGACAGGGGAGACTGGAAACACCATATATTTT.

V gene TRBV9 combines with J gene TRBJ2-3; unclear D gene. CDR1 and CDR2 (germline): SGDLS, YYNGEE. The CDR3 covers 16 residues. Trimming stripped 0 bases from V and 0 bases from J, with 11 bases between. The CDR3 DNA follows: TGTGCCAGCAGCGTAGTTGCAGGAGTTAGCACAGATACGCAGTATTTT. Its translation is CASSVVAGVSTDTQYF.

The chain is built from TRBV7-2 and TRBJ2-7; D gene uncertain. Trimming stripped 1 base from V and 2 bases from J, with 9 bases between. Germline V lookup: CDR1 SGHTA, CDR2 FQGNSA. The CDR3 sequence is 14 residues long. CDR3 in amino acids: CASSLEGFTYEQYF. The CDR3, as DNA: TGTGCCAGCAGCTTAGAGGGCTTTACCTACGAGCAGTACTTC.

The sample holds a few counts of this clone. The rearrangement joins TRBV6-1 to TRBJ1-6, with 9 positions matching TRBD1. The CDR3 has 15 amino acids. The trim removed 4 bases at V and 6 bases at J, leaving 4 bases unmatched. Germline lookup yields CDR1 MNHNS and CDR2 SASEGT. CDR3 in amino acids: CASSGGTGTNSPLHF. CDR3 sequence (DNA): TGTGCCAGCAGTGGCGGGACAGGGACTAATTCACCCCTCCACTTT.

V is TRBV5-1 and J is TRBJ2-2; the match to TRBD1 covers 7 bases. The V and J ends lost 4 bases and 3 bases, in that order; junction bases with no gene match: 18. Germline values: CDR1 SGHRS, CDR2 YFSETQ. The CDR3 consists of 19 residues. CDR3 sequence: CASSALTGWVIDDTGELFF. For the CDR3, the DNA is TGCGCCAGCAGCGCACTGACAGGGTGGGTGATCGATGACACCGGGGAGCTGTTTTTT.

The CDR3 loop is CAWSPGQSYEQYF. Here the CDR3 DNA reads TGTGCCTGGAGTCCAGGACAGTCCTACGAGCAGTACTTC. This chain connects TRBV30 to TRBJ2-7, with TRBD1 as a possible D gene (6 bases). The CDR3 is 13 amino acids. The V end lost 2 bases, the J end lost 1 base, and 9 bases lay between the germline ends. The germline V gene encodes CDR1 GTSNPN and CDR2 SVGIG (reference sequence).

V is TRBV4-1 and J is TRBJ2-1; TRBD2 aligns across 9 bases. This CDR3 spans 14 amino acids. J lost 10 bases, V lost 2 bases, and 6 bases had no gene match. The V gene's germline CDR1 is MGHRA and CDR2 YSYEKL. The CDR3, as DNA: TGCGCCAGCAGCCAAACGGGACTAGCTGGGGAGCAGTTCTTC. It specifies CASSQTGLAGEQFF.

The V call is TRBV2, the J call TRBJ1-2; TRBD1 matches at 7 bases. The junction had 7 bases not matched to a gene; V was cut back by 7 bases and J by 2 bases. The CDR3 is 14 residues long. CDR1 SNHLY and CDR2 FYNNEI come from the germline V gene. In DNA, the CDR3 is TGTGCCAGCAAACAGGGGAGTTCGAACTATGGCTACACCTTC. Encoded protein: CASKQGSSNYGYTF.